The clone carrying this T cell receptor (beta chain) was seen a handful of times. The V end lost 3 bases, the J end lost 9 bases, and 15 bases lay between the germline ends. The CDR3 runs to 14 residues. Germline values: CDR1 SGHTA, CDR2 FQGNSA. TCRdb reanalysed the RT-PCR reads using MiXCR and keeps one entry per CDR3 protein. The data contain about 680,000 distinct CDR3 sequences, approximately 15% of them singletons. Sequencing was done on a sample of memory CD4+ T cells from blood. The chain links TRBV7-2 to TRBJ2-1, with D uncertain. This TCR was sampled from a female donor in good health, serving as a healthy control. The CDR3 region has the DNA TGTGCCAGCAGCTTCCCCGTAGCCTTCGGTGAGCAGTTCTTC. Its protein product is CASSFPVAFGEQFF.